The present T cell receptor (beta chain) was sequenced within a study of shared clonotypes between healthy human individuals. The repertoire was sequenced with immunoSEQ multiplex PCR; TCRdb's copy has only in-frame clones and lacks some. The data show 470,000 or so clones, approximately 82% seen once. The sequencing sample was made of PBMCs. The clonotype was recovered from a woman between 40 and 55 years old in good health. Some clones in this sample may be carry-over from other donors' samples.

The CDR3 DNA follows: TGCAGCGTTGAATCTATTAGCGGGAGGTTCAACAATGAGCAGTTCTTC. Its translation: CSVESISGRFNNEQFF. V is TRBV29-1 and J is TRBJ2-1; 10 positions agree with TRBD2. This CDR3 is 16 amino acids long. The V gene end was trimmed by 2 bases and the J gene end by 5 bases; junction bases not matched to a gene: 9. CDR1 and CDR2 from the germline V gene are SQVTM and ANQGSEA.